The T cell receptor beta chain under discussion was sequenced for a study of shared clonotypes between healthy human individuals. Naive CD8 isolation took CD45RO-negative cells positively selected for CCR7 and excluded terminally differentiated effector memory CD45RA+ cells. Deep-level settings were used for running the assay. TCRdb's copy holds only in-frame clones and misses some; the assay was immunoSEQ multiplex PCR. Here the sample spans about 2.2 million clones, around 93% being singletons. Overall study results and limits: Across subsets, estimated richness was generally greater for naive than for memory populations.

This clone was counted only a few times. Its specificity is not known. CDR1 MNHEY and CDR2 SVGAGI come from the germline V gene. The CDR3 is made up of 14 amino acids. Trimming removed 5 bases at V and 1 base at J, with 11 bases between. Sequencing input: naive CD8+ T cells from PBMCs. The genes are TRBV6-5 and TRBJ1-1, with D tentatively TRBD1 (5 bases). This receptor was identified in a man between 18 and 29 years old in good health. Some clones in this sample may be carry-over from other donors' samples. CDR3: CASSLGTGNTEAFF. The CDR3 region has the DNA TGTGCCAGCAGTCTCGGGACGGGGAACACTGAAGCTTTCTTT.